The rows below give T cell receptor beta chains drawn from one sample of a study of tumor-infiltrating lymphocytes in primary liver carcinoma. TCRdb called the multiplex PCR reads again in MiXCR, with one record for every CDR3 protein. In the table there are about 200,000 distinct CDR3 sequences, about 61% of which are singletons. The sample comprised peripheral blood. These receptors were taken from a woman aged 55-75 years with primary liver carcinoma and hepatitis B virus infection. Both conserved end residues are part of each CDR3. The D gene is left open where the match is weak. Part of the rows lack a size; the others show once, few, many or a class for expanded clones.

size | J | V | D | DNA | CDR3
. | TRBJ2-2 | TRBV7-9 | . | TGTGCCAGCAGCTTAGCGGAGCGGGCCGGGGAGCTGTTTTTT | CASSLAERAGELFF
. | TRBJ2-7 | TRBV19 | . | TGTGCCAGTAGTATAGATCAGGGACAACAGCAGTACTTC | CASSIDQGQQQYF
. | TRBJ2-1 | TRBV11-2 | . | TGTGCCAGCTGCGGTATGCGACAGATGGGGAATGAGCAGTTCTTC | CASCGMRQMGNEQFF
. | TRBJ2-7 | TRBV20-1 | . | TGCAGTGCTCCTACCTCGGGATCCCCCGGCGAGCAGTACTTC | CSAPTSGSPGEQYF
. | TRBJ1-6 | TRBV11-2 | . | TGTGCCAGCAGCACCACACACAGGGAGCGGTCACCCCTCCACTTT | CASSTTHRERSPLHF
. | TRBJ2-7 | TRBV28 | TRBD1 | TGTGCCAGCAGTCCGCCCTTCGGGACAGGATCCTACGAGCAGTACTTC | CASSPPFGTGSYEQYF
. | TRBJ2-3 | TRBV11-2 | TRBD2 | TGTGCCAGCAGCCTAACGGGACTAGCAGGGAGGCAATGGCAGTATTTT | CASSLTGLAGRQWQYF
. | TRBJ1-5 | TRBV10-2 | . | TGCGCCAGTAGTCCGATAGGGGTTAATCAGCCCCAGCATTTT | CASSPIGVNQPQHF
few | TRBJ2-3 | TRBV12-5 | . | TGTGCTAGTTCAGCAGGGGGCACAGATACGCAGTATTTT | CASSAGGTDTQYF
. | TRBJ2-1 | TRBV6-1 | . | TGTGCCAGCAGTGAATTAGAGACGGAAGACAATGAGCAGTTCTTC | CASSELETEDNEQFF
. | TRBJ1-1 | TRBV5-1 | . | TGCGCCAGCAGCCCTCGCGGGGGCGGTGAAGCTTTCTTT | CASSPRGGGEAFF
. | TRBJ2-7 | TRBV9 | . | TGTGCCAGCAGCGTACAACCTAGCGCTCCCTACGAGCAGTACTTC | CASSVQPSAPYEQYF
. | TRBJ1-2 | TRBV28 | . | TGTGCCAGCAGTTTTCCAGCTAACTATGGCTACACCTTC | CASSFPANYGYTF
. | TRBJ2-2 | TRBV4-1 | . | TGCGCCAGCAGCCAAGATCGTAGCGGTTACACCGGGGACCTGTTTTTT | CASSQDRSGYTGDLFF
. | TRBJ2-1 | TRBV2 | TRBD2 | TGTACCAACGGGGAATTGGGGACTAGCCCTAATGAGCAGTTCTTC | CTNGELGTSPNEQFF
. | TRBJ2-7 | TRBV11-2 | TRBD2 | TGTGCCTGCAGCTTAGACGTCCCGGGACTAGCGTCTCGAGACGCCTACGAGCAGTACTTC | CACSLDVPGLASRDAYEQYF
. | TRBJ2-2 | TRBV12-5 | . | TGTGCTAGTGGTTTGGCCCGGGGAGGACCGCCCTGGAACACCGGGGAGCTGTTTTTT | CASGLARGGPPWNTGELFF
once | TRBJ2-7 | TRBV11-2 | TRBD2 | TGTGCCATCAGCGCCATTTCCCGACTAACGGGAGGGCAGAAACCCTACGAGCAATACTTC | CAISAISRLTGGQKPYEQYF
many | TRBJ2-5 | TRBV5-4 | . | TGTGCCAGCAGCTTGGGACTACAAGAGACCCAGTACTTC | CASSLGLQETQYF
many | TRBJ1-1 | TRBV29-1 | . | TGCAGCGCCTCTACACTAGCGAACACTGAAGCTTTCTTT | CSASTLANTEAFF
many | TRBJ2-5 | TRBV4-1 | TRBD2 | TGCGCCAGCAGCTCGCGCGGGACTAGACAAGAGACCCAGTACTTC | CASSSRGTRQETQYF
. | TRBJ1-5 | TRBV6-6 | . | TGTGCTAGCAGCCCCAGCATTACAAGTCCCCAACATTTT | CASSPSITSPQHF
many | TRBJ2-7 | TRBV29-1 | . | TGCAGCGCCCAAAACGGGGGGCTTTGGCAGTACTTC | CSAQNGGLWQYF
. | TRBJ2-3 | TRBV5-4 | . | TGTGCCAGCAGCTCCTGGCCCAGGGCCCGCACAGATACGCAGTATTTT | CASSSWPRARTDTQYF
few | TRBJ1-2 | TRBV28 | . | TGTGCCAGCAGTTTGGGCGGGACCAGGGGCTATGGCTACACCTTC | CASSLGGTRGYGYTF
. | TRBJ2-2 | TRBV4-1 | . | TGCGTCAGCAGCCACGGACTAACGGGAGTGGGCGGGGAGCTGTTTTTT | CVSSHGLTGVGGELFF
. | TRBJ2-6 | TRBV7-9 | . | TGTGCCAGCAGCTTCGGAGATCGTGGGGCCAACGTCCTGACTTTC | CASSFGDRGANVLTF
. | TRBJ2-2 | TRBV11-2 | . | TGTGCCAGCAGCTTTAGTGGAGTGAACACCGGGGAGCTGTTTTTT | CASSFSGVNTGELFF
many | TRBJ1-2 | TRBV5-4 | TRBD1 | TGTGCCAGCAGCCGTTGGGACAGGGGAAATGGCTACACCTTC | CASSRWDRGNGYTF
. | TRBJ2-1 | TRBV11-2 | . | TGTGCCAGCACCGGGGGTAACGGGCCCTACAATGAGCAGTCCTTC | CASTGGNGPYNEQSF
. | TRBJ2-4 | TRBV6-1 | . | TGTGCCAGCGTCGGCATAGCCAATAACATTCAGTACTTC | CASVGIANNIQYF
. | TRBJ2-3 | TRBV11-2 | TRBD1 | TGTGCCAGCAGCCGGACAGGTGGAAGTACATATACGCAGTATTTT | CASSRTGGSTYTQYF
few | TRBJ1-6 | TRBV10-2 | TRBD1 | TGCGCCAGCAGTCTGGGACAGGGAAGGAATAATTCACCCCTCCACTTT | CASSLGQGRNNSPLHF
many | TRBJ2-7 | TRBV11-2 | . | TGTGCCAGCAGCCGAAGGGTAAACCCCTACGAGCAGTACTTC | CASSRRVNPYEQYF
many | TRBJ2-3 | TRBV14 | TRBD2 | TGTGCCAGCAGCCTGCTAGCGGGAAGAATGACAGATACGCAGTATTTT | CASSLLAGRMTDTQYF
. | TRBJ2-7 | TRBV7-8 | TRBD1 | TGTGCCAACAGTTACTTACAGGGGCCCAGTTACGAGCAGTATTTC | CANSYLQGPSYEQYF
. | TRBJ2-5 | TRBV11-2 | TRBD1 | TGTGCCAGCAGCCTCGGGTTGGACAGGGACTACCAAGAGACCCAGTACTTC | CASSLGLDRDYQETQYF
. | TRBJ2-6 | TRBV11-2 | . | TGTGTCAGCAGCTTACCGCGGGGCATGATACCCTCTGGGGCCAACGTCCTGACTTTC | CVSSLPRGMIPSGANVLTF
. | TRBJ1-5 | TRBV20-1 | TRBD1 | TGCAGTGCTCACCCAGCCGGGACAGGGATGAGTGGCAATCAGCCCCAGCATTTT | CSAHPAGTGMSGNQPQHF
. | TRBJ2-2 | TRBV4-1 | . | TGCGCCAGCAGCCAAGTAGATATGGGATTTCCGACCGTGGAGCCGTTTTTT | CASSQVDMGFPTVEPFF
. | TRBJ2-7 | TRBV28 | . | TGTGCCAGCAGCCGAAGTACAGGGAACTACGAGCAGTACTTC | CASSRSTGNYEQYF
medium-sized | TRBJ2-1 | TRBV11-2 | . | TGTGCCAGCAGGGTTTTACGGGTAAATGAGCAGTTCTTC | CASRVLRVNEQFF
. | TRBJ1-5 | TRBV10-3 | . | TGTGCCATCGCAGAGACTACAGTCAATCTGCCCCAGCATTTT | CAIAETTVNLPQHF
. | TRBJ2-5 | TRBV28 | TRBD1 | TGTGCCAGCAGTTCCCGTTGGCGGCACAGGGGAAGAGGGGTCCAAGAGACCCAGCACTTC | CASSSRWRHRGRGVQETQHF
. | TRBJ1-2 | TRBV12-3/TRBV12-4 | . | TGTGCCAGCAGTTCTTCCCAGGCGGGCTATGTCTACACCTTC | CASSSSQAGYVYTF
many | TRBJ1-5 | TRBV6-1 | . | TGTGCCAGCAGTGAATTTGGGGGCGATCAGCCCCAGCATTTT | CASSEFGGDQPQHF
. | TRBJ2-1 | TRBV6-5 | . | TGTGCCAGCAGTTCCATAGGGGGGATCTCTAAAAAAAACTCGGGGGAGCAGTTCTTC | CASSSIGGISKKNSGEQFF
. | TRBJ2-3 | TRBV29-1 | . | TGCAGCGCGAGGGGTAAGGCTAGCAGGAGCACATATACGCAGTATTTT | CSARGKASRSTYTQYF
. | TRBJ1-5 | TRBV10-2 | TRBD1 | TGCGCCAGCGCCAACAGGGGGCAGGGGAATCAGCCCTACCATTTT | CASANRGQGNQPYHF